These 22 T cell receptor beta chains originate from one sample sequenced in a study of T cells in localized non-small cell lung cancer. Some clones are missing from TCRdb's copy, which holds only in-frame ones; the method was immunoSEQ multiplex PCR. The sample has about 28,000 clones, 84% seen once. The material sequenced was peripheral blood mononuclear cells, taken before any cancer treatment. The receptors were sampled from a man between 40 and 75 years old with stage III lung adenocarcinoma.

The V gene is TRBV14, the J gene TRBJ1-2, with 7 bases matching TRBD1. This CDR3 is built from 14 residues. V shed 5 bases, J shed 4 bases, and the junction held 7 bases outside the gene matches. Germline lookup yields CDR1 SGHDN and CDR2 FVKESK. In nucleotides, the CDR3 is TGTGCCAGCAGCAGGGACAGCGGGGGCTATGGCTACACCTTC. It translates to CASSRDSGGYGYTF.

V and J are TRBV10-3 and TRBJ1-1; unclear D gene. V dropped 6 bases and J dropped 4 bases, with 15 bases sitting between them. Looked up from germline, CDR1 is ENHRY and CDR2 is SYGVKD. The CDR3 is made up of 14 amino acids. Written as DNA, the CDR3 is TGTGCCATCAGCCCAGAGTGGAGGAGCACTGAAGCTTTCTTT. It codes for CAISPEWRSTEAFF.

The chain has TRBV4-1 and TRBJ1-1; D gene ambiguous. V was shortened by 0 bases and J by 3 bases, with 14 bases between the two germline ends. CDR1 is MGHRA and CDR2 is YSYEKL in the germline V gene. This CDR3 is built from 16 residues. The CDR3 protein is CASSQDRTVGDTEAFF. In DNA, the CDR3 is TGCGCCAGCAGCCAAGATCGAACGGTTGGGGACACTGAAGCTTTCTTT.

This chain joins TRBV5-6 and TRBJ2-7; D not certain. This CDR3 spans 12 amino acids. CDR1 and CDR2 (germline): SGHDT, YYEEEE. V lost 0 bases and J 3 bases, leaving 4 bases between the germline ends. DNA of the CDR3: TGTGCCAGCAGCTTGGGTGGCTACGAGCAGTACGTC. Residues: CASSLGGYEQYV.

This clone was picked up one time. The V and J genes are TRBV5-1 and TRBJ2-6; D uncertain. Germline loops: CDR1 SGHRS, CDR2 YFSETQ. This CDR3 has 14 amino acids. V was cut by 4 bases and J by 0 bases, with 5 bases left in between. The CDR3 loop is CASSQTSGANVLTF. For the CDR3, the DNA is TGCGCCAGCAGCCAAACCTCTGGGGCCAACGTCCTGACTTTC.

The CDR3 DNA is TGTGCCAGCAGCTTATTTGCGGGGGCAGATACGCAGTATTTT. Its translation is CASSLFAGADTQYF. This chain connects TRBV7-9 to TRBJ2-3, with 7 bases matching TRBD2. Trimming at V came to 2 bases and at J to 4 bases, leaving 3 bases not matched to a gene. Germline lookup yields CDR1 SEHNR and CDR2 FQNEAQ (reference sequence). The CDR3 runs 14 residues.

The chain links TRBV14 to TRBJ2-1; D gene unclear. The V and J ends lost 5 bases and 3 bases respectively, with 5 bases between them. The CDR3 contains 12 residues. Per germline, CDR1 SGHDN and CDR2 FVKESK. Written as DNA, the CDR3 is TGTGCCAGCAGCGGTTTCTACAATGAGCAGTTCTTC. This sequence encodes CASSGFYNEQFF.

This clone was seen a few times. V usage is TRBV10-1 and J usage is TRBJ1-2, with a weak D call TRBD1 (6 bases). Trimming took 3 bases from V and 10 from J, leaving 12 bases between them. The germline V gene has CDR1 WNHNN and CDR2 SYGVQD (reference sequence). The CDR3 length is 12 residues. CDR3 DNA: TGCGCCAGCAGTGAAGACAGGCGAGTCTACACCTTC. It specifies CASSEDRRVYTF.

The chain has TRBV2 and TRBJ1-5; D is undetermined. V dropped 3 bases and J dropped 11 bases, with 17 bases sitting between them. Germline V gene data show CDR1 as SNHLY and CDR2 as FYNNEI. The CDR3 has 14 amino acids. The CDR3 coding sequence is TGTGCCAGCAGTGAGTTCCTGAATTCCTTGGCCCAGCATTTT. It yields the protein CASSEFLNSLAQHF.

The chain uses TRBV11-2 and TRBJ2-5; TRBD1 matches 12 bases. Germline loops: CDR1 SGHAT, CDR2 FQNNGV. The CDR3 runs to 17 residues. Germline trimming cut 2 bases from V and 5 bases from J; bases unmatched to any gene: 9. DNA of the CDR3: TGTGCCAGCAGCTTATTTACGGGACAGGGGGCGGGGGAGACCCAGTACTTC. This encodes CASSLFTGQGAGETQYF.

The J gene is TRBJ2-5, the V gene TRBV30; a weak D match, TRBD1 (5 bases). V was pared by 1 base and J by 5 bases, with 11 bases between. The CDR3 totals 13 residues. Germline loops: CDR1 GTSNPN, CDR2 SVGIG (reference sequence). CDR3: CAWSADSGETQYF. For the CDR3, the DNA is TGTGCCTGGAGTGCCGACAGTGGGGAGACCCAGTACTTC.

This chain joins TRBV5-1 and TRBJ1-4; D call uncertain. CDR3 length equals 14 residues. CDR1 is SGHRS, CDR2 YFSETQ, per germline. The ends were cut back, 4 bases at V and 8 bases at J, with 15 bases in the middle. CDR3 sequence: CASSTGSLGEKLFF. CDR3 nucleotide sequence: TGCGCCAGCAGCACCGGGAGCCTGGGGGAAAAACTGTTTTTT.

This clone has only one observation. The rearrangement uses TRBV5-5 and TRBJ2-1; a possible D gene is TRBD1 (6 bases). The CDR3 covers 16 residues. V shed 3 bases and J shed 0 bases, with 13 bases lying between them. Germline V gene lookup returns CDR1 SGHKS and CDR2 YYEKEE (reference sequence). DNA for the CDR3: TGTGCCAGCAGCTCCGAGAACAGGGCCTCCTACAATGAGCAGTTCTTC. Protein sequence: CASSSENRASYNEQFF.

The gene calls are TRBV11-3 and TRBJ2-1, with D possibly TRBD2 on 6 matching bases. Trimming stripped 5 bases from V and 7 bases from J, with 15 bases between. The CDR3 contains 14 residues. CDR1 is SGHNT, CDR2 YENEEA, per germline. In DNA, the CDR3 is TGTGCCAGCAGCCCGCTGGGAGGCGAAAATGAGCAGTTCTTC. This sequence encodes CASSPLGGENEQFF. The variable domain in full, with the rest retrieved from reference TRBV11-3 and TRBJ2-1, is EAGVVQSPRYKIIEKKQPVAFWCNPISGHNTLYWYLQNLGQGPELLIRYENEEAVDDSQLPKDRFSAERLKGVDSTLKIQPAELGDSAVYLCASSPLGGENEQFFGPGTRLTVL.

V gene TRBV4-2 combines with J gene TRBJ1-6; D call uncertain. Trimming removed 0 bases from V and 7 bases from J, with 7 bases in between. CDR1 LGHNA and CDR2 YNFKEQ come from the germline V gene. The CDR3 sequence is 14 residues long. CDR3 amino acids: CASSQDLVNSPLHF. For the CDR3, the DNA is TGTGCCAGCAGCCAAGATTTAGTAAATTCACCCCTCCACTTT.

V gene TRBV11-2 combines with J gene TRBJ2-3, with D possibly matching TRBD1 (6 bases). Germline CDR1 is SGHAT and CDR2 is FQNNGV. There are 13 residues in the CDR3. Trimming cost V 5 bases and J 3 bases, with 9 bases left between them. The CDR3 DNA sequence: TGTGCCAGCAGCGGTGGACAGACAGATACGCAGTATTTT. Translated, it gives CASSGGQTDTQYF.

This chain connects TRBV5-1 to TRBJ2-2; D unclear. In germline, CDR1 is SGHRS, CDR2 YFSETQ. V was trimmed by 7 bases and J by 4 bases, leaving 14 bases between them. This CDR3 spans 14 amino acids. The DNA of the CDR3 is TGCGCCAGCGGAAACCCTTTAGGCACCGGGGAGCTGTTTTTT. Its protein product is CASGNPLGTGELFF.

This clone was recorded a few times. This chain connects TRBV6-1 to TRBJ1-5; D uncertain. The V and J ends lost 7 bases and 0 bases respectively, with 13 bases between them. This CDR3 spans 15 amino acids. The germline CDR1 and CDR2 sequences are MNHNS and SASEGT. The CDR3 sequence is CASTDNGYSNQPQHF. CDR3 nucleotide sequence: TGTGCCAGCACCGACAACGGGTATAGCAATCAGCCCCAGCATTTT.

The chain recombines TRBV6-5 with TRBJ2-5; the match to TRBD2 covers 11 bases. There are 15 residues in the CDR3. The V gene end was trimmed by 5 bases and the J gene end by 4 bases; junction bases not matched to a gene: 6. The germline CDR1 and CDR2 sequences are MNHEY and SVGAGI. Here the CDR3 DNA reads TGTGCCAGCAGTGGGGCTAGCGGGGGGCCAGAGACCCAGTACTTC. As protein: CASSGASGGPETQYF.

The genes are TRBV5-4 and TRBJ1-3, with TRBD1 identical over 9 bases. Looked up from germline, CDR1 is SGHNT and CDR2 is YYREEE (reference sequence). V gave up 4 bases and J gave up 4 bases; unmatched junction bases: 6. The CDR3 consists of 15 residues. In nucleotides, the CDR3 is TGTGCCAGCAGCCCTGGGACAGGGCCCGGAAACACCATATATTTT. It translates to CASSPGTGPGNTIYF.

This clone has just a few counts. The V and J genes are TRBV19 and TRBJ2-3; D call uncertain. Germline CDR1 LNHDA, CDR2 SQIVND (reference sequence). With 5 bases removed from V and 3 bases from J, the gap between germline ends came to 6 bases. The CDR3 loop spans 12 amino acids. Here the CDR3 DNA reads TGTGCCAGTAGTCTCCAAACAGATACGCAGTATTTT. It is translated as CASSLQTDTQYF.

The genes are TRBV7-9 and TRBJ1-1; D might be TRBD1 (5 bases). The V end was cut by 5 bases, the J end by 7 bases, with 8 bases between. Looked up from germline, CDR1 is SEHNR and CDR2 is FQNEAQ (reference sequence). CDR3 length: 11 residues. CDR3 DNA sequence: TGTGCCAGCAGCCCACAGGTTGAAGCTTTCTTT. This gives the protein CASSPQVEAFF. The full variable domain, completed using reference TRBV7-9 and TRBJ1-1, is DTGVSQNPRHKITKRGQNVTFRCDPISEHNRLYWYRQTLGQGPEFLTYFQNEAQLEKSRLLSDRFSAERPKGSFSTLEIQRTEQGDSAMYLCASSPQVEAFFGQGTRLTVV.